This TCR beta chain was identified in a study of early T cells in non-severe SARS-CoV-2 infection. About the research overall: With bulk RNA from unsorted whole blood as input, sequencing yielded unpaired chains. General study findings and limits: VDJdb-based matching was biased toward anti-spike CD8 responses and missed private and CD4 specificities.

Trimming shortened V by 6 bases and J by 4 bases, and 9 bases separated the two germline ends. There are 12 residues in the CDR3. Germline-derived CDR1 and CDR2 are MNHEY and SVGAGI. On this clonotype: Its specificity is unknown.

Unique molecular identifiers (one per individual cDNA molecule) were attached. TCRdb re-analysed the 5' RACE reads in MiXCR, keeping a single row per CDR3 protein. The sample includes about 94,000 distinct CDR3 sequences, roughly 13% of them seen just once. Sequencing was carried out using whole blood. The chain recombines TRBV6-5 with TRBJ1-1, with TRBD1 as a possible D gene (5 bases). The sequence was collected from an adult who was a healthcare worker with PCR-confirmed SARS-CoV-2 infection or an uninfected control (not recorded which). Here the CDR3 DNA reads TGTGCCAGCAGCAGGGTCGGCACTGAAGCTTTCTTT. The encoded protein is CASSRVGTEAFF.